A selection of T cell receptor beta chains follows, all from one sample in a study of blood T cells in healthy people across ages. TCRdb reprocessed the 5' RACE reads with MiXCR, giving one entry per CDR3 protein. Of about 800,000 distinct CDR3 sequences in the sample, 25% were seen once. Separately, the same data were catalogued under a study of T cells of mothers and their children.

The sequenced material came from blood. These TCRs come from a boy younger than 18 in good health. Both conserved end residues are part of each CDR3. The D gene is left open where the match is weak. A clone size is listed for some rows: how often the clone was seen (once, few, many), or a class if it is expanded.

TRBJ2-5 | TRBV29-1 | . | . | TGCAGCGTTGCGGCCCAGGGGGGGATATTCGGGACCCAGTACTTC | CSVAAQGGIFGTQYF
TRBJ2-5 | TRBV4-1 | few | . | TGCGCCAGCAGCCAAGATCGGCACCAAGAGACCCAGTACTTC | CASSQDRHQETQYF
TRBJ2-3 | TRBV7-8 | few | TRBD2 | TGTGCCAGCAGCTCAAGGTCTCTCGGGAGGAGCACAGATACGCAGTATTTT | CASSSRSLGRSTDTQYF
TRBJ2-2 | TRBV11-2 | few | TRBD2 | TGTGCCAGCAGCTGGCGGGGGGGAAACACCGGGGAGCTGTTTTTT | CASSWRGGNTGELFF
TRBJ1-2 | TRBV25-1 | few | . | TGTGCCAGCAGTGATGGGACATACTATTCTAACTATGGCTGCACCTTC | CASSDGTYYSNYGCTF
TRBJ1-5 | TRBV7-9 | . | . | TGTGCCAGCAGCCAGTTGTGGACCAATCAGCCCCAGCATTTT | CASSQLWTNQPQHF
TRBJ1-1 | TRBV9 | few | . | TGTGCCAGCAGCGCCCTATCGGGACATCACATTGGGGGGACTGAAGCTTTCTTT | CASSALSGHHIGGTEAFF
TRBJ2-4 | TRBV7-9 | few | TRBD1 | TGTGCCAGCAGCTTATTAGGGGGCGAGGGCAAAAACATTCAGTACTTC | CASSLLGGEGKNIQYF
TRBJ2-1 | TRBV14 | . | . | TGTGCCAGCAGCCAAGGTTACATAAGGACAGTGGCAGGCAATGAGCAGTTCTTC | CASSQGYIRTVAGNEQFF
TRBJ2-2 | TRBV5-1 | few | . | TGCGCCAGCAGCCCACACAGGGTTAACGGGGAGCTGTTTTTT | CASSPHRVNGELFF
TRBJ2-5 | TRBV5-1 | few | TRBD2 | TGCGCCAGCATGCCGGGACTAGCGGGAGGAGAGACCCAGTACTTC | CASMPGLAGGETQYF
TRBJ2-1 | TRBV12-3/TRBV12-4 | few | TRBD2 | TGTGCCAGCAGGAGAGGACTAGCGGGGACCTTAGAGCAGTTCTTC | CASRRGLAGTLEQFF
TRBJ2-1 | TRBV7-2 | . | . | TGTGCCAGCAGCTTAGGGTCATTGGGGGCCGCGGGGCAGTTCTTC | CASSLGSLGAAGQFF
TRBJ2-5 | TRBV2 | few | . | TGTGCCAGCAGTGACGCGAGGGGGCAAGAGACCCAGTACTTC | CASSDARGQETQYF
TRBJ2-5 | TRBV20-1 | . | . | TGCAGTGCTCCCTGGTCGAACGGGACGGGGGAGACCCAGTACTTC | CSAPWSNGTGETQYF
TRBJ1-1 | TRBV4-3 | . | . | TGCGCCAGCAGCCCAAGCGAGGGGGGGAGCACTGAAGCTTTCTTT | CASSPSEGGSTEAFF